The 5 T cell receptor beta chains given below trace back to one sample, sequenced in a study of cytomegalovirus exposure and HLA in healthy donors. The PCR employed 60 Vbeta primers together with 13 Jbeta primers. Libraries were prepared by immunoSEQ multiplex PCR; TCRdb keeps only in-frame clonotypes and omits some of them. The sample carries about 94,000 clones, 50% to 75% recorded once. The sample comprised PBMCs. The receptors were gathered from a man aged 25 to 40 in good health and CMV-seronegative.

This clone has only a few counts. The rearrangement links TRBV18 to TRBJ1-2, with TRBD1 identical over 7 bases. CDR1 and CDR2 from the germline V gene are KGHSH and LQKENI. This CDR3 is built from 15 residues. Losses at the gene ends were 3 bases for V and 2 bases for J; bases not matched to a gene: 6. This CDR3 is CASSPPDRINYGYTF. The CDR3 DNA reads as TGTGCCAGCTCACCGCCGGACAGGATCAACTATGGCTACACCTTC. Using reference TRBV18 and TRBJ1-2 for the parts outside the CDR3, the full variable domain is NAGVMQNPRHLVRRRGQEARLRCSPMKGHSHVYWYRQLPEEGLKFMVYLQKENIIDESGMPKERFSAEFPKEGPSILRIQQVVRGDSAAYFCASSPPDRINYGYTFGSGTRLTVV.

The CDR3 region is CASSFASGSSFYNEQFF. CDR3 nucleotides: TGTGCCAGCAGCTTCGCTAGCGGGAGTAGTTTCTACAATGAGCAGTTCTTC. V and J are TRBV7-6 and TRBJ2-1; 10 bases fit TRBD2. J lost 3 bases, V lost 3 bases, and 8 bases had no gene match. This CDR3 has 17 residues. Per the germline V gene, CDR1 is SGHVS and CDR2 is FNYEAQ.

The chain carries TRBV4-2 and TRBJ2-3; 8 bases agree with TRBD1. Germline CDR1 LGHNA, CDR2 YNFKEQ. CDR3 length: 15 residues. V dropped 4 bases and J dropped 3; count of bases not matched to a gene: 6. The CDR3 protein is CASSRTDRETDTQYF. CDR3 sequence (DNA): TGTGCCAGCAGCCGGACGGACAGGGAAACAGATACGCAGTATTTT.

This clone was recorded a few times. The chain carries TRBV5-4 and TRBJ1-2; possible D gene TRBD1, 5 bases. With 4 bases removed from V and 8 bases from J, the gap between germline ends came to 18 bases. Germline V CDR1 and CDR2: SGHNT, YYREEE (reference sequence). The CDR3 covers 14 residues. The CDR3: CASSPRGTGWGYTF. The CDR3 region has the DNA TGTGCCAGCAGCCCTAGGGGCACCGGCTGGGGCTACACCTTC.

This chain connects TRBV30 to TRBJ2-3; TRBD2 might be the D (6 bases). Between the trimmed V and J ends, which lost 0 bases and 2 bases, there was a span of 9 bases. This CDR3 contains 14 residues. Germline-derived CDR1 and CDR2 are GTSNPN and SVGIG (reference sequence). In DNA, the CDR3 is TGTGCCTGGAGTGTAGGCGGGAACACAGATACGCAGTATTTT. Protein: CAWSVGGNTDTQYF.